A selection of T cell receptor beta chains follows, all from one sample in a study of cytomegalovirus exposure and HLA in healthy donors. Assay used: immunoSEQ multiplex PCR; TCRdb lists only in-frame clones, some missing. The sample shows 210,000 or so clones, around 88% of them seen only once. Sequences were obtained from PBMCs. Receptors were obtained from a woman aged 18-29 years in good health and CMV-seronegative. The CDR3 runs from the conserved cysteine through the conserved F or W. A D gene is named only where the DNA matches it firmly. The listing skips clone size in some rows; elsewhere it reads once, few, many or a size class.

d_call	v_call	clone_size	j_call	cdr3_length	cdr3_nt	cdr3_aa
.	TRBV30	.	TRBJ2-2	15	TGTGCCTGGAGTCCAACCAGGACAGCCACCGGGGAGCTGTTTTTT	CAWSPTRTATGELFF
.	TRBV10-3	.	TRBJ1-1	12	TGTGCCATCAGTGATCTTACTGAAGAAGCTTTCTTT	CAISDLTEEAFF
.	TRBV2	few	TRBJ2-7	14	TGTGCCAGCAGTGAAGCGGGGGGCTCCTACGAGCAGTACTTC	CASSEAGGSYEQYF
TRBD1	TRBV19	.	TRBJ2-3	18	TGTGCCAGTAGTCCATTGAGGGGGACAGCGACAGCCTCAGATACGCAGTATTTT	CASSPLRGTATASDTQYF
.	TRBV6-1	.	TRBJ1-4	15	TGTGCCAGCAGTGTCTGGGGGGCAACTAATGAAAAACTGTTTTTT	CASSVWGATNEKLFF
.	TRBV7-6	.	TRBJ2-7	15	TGTGCCAGCAGCCCACAACAGGGTACGCGCTACGAGCAGTACTTC	CASSPQQGTRYEQYF
TRBD2	TRBV2	.	TRBJ2-3	15	TGTGCCAGCAAAATTCTAGCGGGAAGCACAGATACGCAGTATTTT	CASKILAGSTDTQYF
.	TRBV4-3	.	TRBJ2-3	14	TGCGCCAGCAGCCAAGCGGGAGTGGGAGATACGCAGTATTTT	CASSQAGVGDTQYF
.	TRBV30	.	TRBJ2-2	12	TGTGCCTGGAGTCCGGGTTTCGGGGAGCTGTTTTTT	CAWSPGFGELFF
.	TRBV28	.	TRBJ1-4	14	TGTGCCAGCAGTGCTTCTAAGCTTAATGAAAAACTGTTTTTT	CASSASKLNEKLFF
TRBD1	TRBV4-1	.	TRBJ2-5	14	TGCGCCAGCAGCCAAGTCACAGGGGTAGAGACCCAGTACTTC	CASSQVTGVETQYF
.	TRBV2	.	TRBJ1-2	12	TGTGCCAGCAGTGAGTACAGCTATGGCTACACCTTC	CASSEYSYGYTF
.	TRBV5-8	once	TRBJ1-5	17	TGTGCCAGCAGCTTGGAGCTCGGGACAACAAGCAATCAGCCCCAGCATTTT	CASSLELGTTSNQPQHF
.	TRBV5-1	.	TRBJ2-1	14	TGCGCCAGCGAATCCGGGACAACTTACAATGAGCAGTTCTTC	CASESGTTYNEQFF
.	TRBV2	.	TRBJ2-1	12	TGTGCCAGCTACACAAACTACAATGAGCAGTTCTTC	CASYTNYNEQFF
TRBD2	TRBV5-1	.	TRBJ2-7	17	TGCGCCAGCAGCCTTAGACTAGCGGCGTCTCCGTCCTACGAGCAGTACTTC	CASSLRLAASPSYEQYF
TRBD1	TRBV30	.	TRBJ2-2	12	TGTGCCTGGACCGGGACAGGACAGGAGCTGTTTTTT	CAWTGTGQELFF
TRBD2	TRBV15	once	TRBJ2-7	15	TGTGCCACCAGCAGAGATACCGGGAGGCCCTTTAAGCAGTACTTC	CATSRDTGRPFKQYF
.	TRBV27	.	TRBJ1-1	13	TGTGCCACCTCCTCTGAGCTGAACACTGAAGCTTTCTTT	CATSSELNTEAFF
TRBD2	TRBV19	.	TRBJ2-5	16	TGTGCCAGTAGTATCGACGCGGGAGGAGGACAAGAGACCCAGTACTTC	CASSIDAGGGQETQYF
.	TRBV2	.	TRBJ1-1	13	TGTGCCATGACAGCATCGGTCCCCCCTGAAGCTTTCTTT	CAMTASVPPEAFF
.	TRBV27	.	TRBJ2-7	15	TGTGCCAGCAGTCCTACTTTTTGGCTAGGGGGCGAGCAGTACTTC	CASSPTFWLGGEQYF
.	TRBV4-3	.	TRBJ1-4	15	TGCGCCAGCAGCCAAGATAGTGGGAGAAATGAAAAACTGTTTTTT	CASSQDSGRNEKLFF
.	TRBV7-9	.	TRBJ1-2	14	TGTGCCAGCAGCTTAGAGGGGCTTAACTATGGCTACACCTTC	CASSLEGLNYGYTF
.	TRBV27	.	TRBJ1-5	15	TGTGCCAGCAGTCCCGGAATAGGCGGTAGTCAGCCCCAGCATTTT	CASSPGIGGSQPQHF
TRBD1	TRBV27	.	TRBJ2-7	17	TGTGCCAGCAGTTTAAACCCCGGGCAGGGGGCCTACTACGAGCAGTACTTC	CASSLNPGQGAYYEQYF